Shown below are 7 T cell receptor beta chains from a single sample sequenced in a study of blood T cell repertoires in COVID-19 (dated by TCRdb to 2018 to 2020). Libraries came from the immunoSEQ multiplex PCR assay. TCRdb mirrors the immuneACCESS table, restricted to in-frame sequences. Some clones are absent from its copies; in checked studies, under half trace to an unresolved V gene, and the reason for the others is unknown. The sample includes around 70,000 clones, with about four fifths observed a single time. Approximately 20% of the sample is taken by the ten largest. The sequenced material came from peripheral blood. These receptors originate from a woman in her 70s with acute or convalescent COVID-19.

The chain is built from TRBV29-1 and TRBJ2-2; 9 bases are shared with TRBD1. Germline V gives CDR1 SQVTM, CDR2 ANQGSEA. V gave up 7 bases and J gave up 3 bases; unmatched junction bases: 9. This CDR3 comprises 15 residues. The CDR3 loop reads CSARRDRVDTGELFF. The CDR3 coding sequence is TGCAGCGCCAGACGGGACAGGGTAGACACCGGGGAGCTGTTTTTT.

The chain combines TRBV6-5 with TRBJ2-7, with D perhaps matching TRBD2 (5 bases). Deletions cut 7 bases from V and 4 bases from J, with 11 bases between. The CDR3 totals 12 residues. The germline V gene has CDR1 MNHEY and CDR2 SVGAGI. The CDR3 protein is CASTSGRYEQYF. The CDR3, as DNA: TGTGCCAGCACCTCTGGGAGATACGAGCAGTACTTC.

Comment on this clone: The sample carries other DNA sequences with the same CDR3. CDR3 loop: CASSSSGTGDTEAFF. The DNA of the CDR3 is TGTGCCAGCAGTTCGTCCGGGACAGGGGACACTGAAGCTTTCTTT. This chain connects TRBV28 to TRBJ1-1; 10 positions match TRBD1. V lost 4 bases to trimming and J lost 3 bases; unmatched junction nucleotides: 5. This CDR3 comprises 15 residues. Germline loops: CDR1 MDHEN, CDR2 SYDVKM.

CDR3 sequence reads: CASSQSESAQEDQETQYF. For the CDR3, the DNA is TGCGCCAGCAGTCAATCGGAATCGGCCCAGGAGGACCAAGAGACCCAGTACTTC. The chain couples TRBV23-1 to TRBJ2-5; D may be TRBD2 (5 bases). TRBV23-1 is classed as an ORF, of uncertain function. V shed 0 bases and J shed 0 bases, with 17 bases lying between them. This CDR3 region has 18 residues.

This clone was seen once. The CDR3 region is CASSLPLPGTGGTGELFF. The CDR3 nucleotides are TGCGCCAGCAGCTTGCCGCTCCCCGGGACAGGGGGAACCGGGGAGCTGTTTTTT. The chain joins TRBV5-1 to TRBJ2-2, with 11 nucleotides matching TRBD1. V dropped 1 base and J dropped 5; count of bases not matched to a gene: 10. The CDR3 has 18 residues. Germline values: CDR1 SGHRS, CDR2 YFSETQ.

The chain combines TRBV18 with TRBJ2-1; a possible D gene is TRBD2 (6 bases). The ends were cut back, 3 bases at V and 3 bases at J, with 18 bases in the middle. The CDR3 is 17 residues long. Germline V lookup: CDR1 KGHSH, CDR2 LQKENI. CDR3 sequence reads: CASSPPVGSGNYNEQFF. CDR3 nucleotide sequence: TGTGCCAGCTCACCCCCAGTTGGTAGCGGAAACTACAATGAGCAGTTCTTC.

CDR3 sequence: CSVGGQGRKLFF. The CDR3 DNA reads as TGCAGCGTCGGGGGTCAGGGACGAAAACTGTTTTTT. The chain couples TRBV29-1 to TRBJ1-4; D might be TRBD1 (5 bases). This CDR3 has 12 residues. Per germline, CDR1 SQVTM and CDR2 ANQGSEA. V was clipped by 6 bases and J by 10 bases, with 15 bases between them.